The clone carrying this T cell receptor beta chain was detected once. How the authors handled the data: Reference gene primer amplification yielded estimated nucleated cell counts. Sequencing used immunoSEQ multiplex PCR; TCRdb keeps in-frame clones, though not all of them. The V and J calls and the clone size are those of that table, but D and trimming were determined from the DNA. The sample lists about 190,000 clones, roughly 89% occurring once. The data derive from a study of blood T cell repertoires in COVID-19. Study information: COVID-19 samples collected from the United States, Italy and Spain covered acute and convalescent phases.

This CDR3 has 18 residues. The V gene's germline CDR1 is SGHTA and CDR2 FQGNSA. The J segment lost 7 bases and the V segment lost 3 bases, leaving 14 bases of the junction unmatched. Sequencing was carried out using peripheral blood. The origin of this receptor is a man aged 40-50 years with acute or convalescent COVID-19. This chain connects TRBV7-2 to TRBJ2-2; TRBD2 matches 10 bases. The CDR3 region is CASSFPRLAGVFGGELFF. The CDR3 DNA follows: TGTGCCAGCAGCTTCCCGCGGCTAGCGGGGGTTTTTGGCGGGGAGCTGTTTTTT.